Sequencing of this T cell receptor (beta chain) was carried out in a study of blood T cells in healthy people across ages. A sample-barcoded 5' primer and a J-beta primer mix were used in a second PCR of about 7 to 11 cycles. A single record per CDR3 protein comes from TCRdb applying MiXCR to the 5' RACE reads. The sample carries fewer than 2,000,000 distinct CDR3 sequences, approximately 32% recorded once. This clonotype was detected only a few times. The target antigen is unknown. V dropped 7 bases and J dropped 3 bases, with 22 bases sitting between them. There are 16 residues in the CDR3. Germline values: CDR1 MNHEY, CDR2 SMNVEV (reference sequence). Points from the study as a whole: The study lacked donor CMV status, which possibly confounded expanded clonotype changes. TCR beta diversity, measured per million T cells, fell in a roughly linear way with age.

Material for sequencing was blood. The chain combines TRBV27 with TRBJ2-7; maybe TRBD2 (7 bases). The source of this sequence is a woman under 40 in good health. CDR3 sequence reads: CASIPAGAGRLYEQYF. CDR3 in DNA: TGTGCCAGCATCCCCGCGGGGGCGGGAAGGCTCTACGAGCAGTACTTC.